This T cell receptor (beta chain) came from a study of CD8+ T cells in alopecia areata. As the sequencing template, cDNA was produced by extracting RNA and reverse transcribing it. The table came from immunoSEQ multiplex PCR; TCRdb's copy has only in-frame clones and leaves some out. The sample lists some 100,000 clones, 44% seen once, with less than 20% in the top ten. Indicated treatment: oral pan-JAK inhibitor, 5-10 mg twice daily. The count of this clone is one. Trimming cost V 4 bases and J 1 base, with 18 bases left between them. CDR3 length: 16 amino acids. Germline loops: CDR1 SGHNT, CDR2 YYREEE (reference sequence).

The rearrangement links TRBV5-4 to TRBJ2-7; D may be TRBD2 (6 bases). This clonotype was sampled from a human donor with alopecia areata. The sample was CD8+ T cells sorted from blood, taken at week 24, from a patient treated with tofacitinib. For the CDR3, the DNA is TGTGCCAGCAGCCCCCTGACCGGGACTGGATCCTACGAGCAGTACTTC. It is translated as CASSPLTGTGSYEQYF.